This T cell receptor beta chain was profiled in a study of CD8+CD57+ T cells in acquired aplastic anemia. Study information: Sorted CD4+ and CD8+ cells yielded 2.5 to 3.5 ug of DNA on average. General study results and limits: Patients and controls shared under 30 CD8+ CDR3 sequences, highly expressed in patients. The CD8+ Simpson's diversity of patients and controls was not significantly different.

TCR beta VDJ and CDR3 profiling used genomic DNA as template. From the reads, TCRdb called clonotypes with MiXCR, one entry per CDR3 protein. This table has about 75,000 distinct CDR3 sequences, just over 70% appearing once. This clonotype was picked up many times. Its specificity is unknown. CDR1 is SQVTM, CDR2 ANQGSEA, per germline. Trimming removed 3 bases from V and 4 bases from J; junction bases left unmatched: 6. This CDR3 region has 14 residues. Patients chosen for sequencing had CD8+CD57+ cells that had expanded, as shown by flow cytometry. The diagnosis in all patients was severe acquired aplastic anemia.

The sequenced sample was sorted CD4+, CD8+, or CD8+CD57+ T cells (not recorded which) from PBMCs. This sequence was found in a human donor with aplastic anemia. V usage is TRBV29-1 and J usage is TRBJ2-7, with 10 bases fitting TRBD1. The CDR3 DNA reads TGCAGCGTTGAGAAGGGGGACAGGGGTTACGAGCAGTACTTC. Its translation is CSVEKGDRGYEQYF.